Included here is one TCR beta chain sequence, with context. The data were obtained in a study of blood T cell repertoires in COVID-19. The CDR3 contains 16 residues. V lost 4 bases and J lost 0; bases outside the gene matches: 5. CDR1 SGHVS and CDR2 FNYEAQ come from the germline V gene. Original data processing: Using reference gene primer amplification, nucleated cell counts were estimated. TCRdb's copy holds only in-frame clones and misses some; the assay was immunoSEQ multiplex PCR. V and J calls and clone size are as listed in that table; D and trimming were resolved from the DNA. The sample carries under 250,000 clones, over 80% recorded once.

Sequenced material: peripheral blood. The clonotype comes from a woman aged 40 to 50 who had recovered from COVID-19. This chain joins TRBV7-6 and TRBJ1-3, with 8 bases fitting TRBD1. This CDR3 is CASSSQGANSGNTIYF. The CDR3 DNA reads TGTGCCAGCAGCTCCCAGGGGGCTAACTCTGGAAACACCATATATTTT.